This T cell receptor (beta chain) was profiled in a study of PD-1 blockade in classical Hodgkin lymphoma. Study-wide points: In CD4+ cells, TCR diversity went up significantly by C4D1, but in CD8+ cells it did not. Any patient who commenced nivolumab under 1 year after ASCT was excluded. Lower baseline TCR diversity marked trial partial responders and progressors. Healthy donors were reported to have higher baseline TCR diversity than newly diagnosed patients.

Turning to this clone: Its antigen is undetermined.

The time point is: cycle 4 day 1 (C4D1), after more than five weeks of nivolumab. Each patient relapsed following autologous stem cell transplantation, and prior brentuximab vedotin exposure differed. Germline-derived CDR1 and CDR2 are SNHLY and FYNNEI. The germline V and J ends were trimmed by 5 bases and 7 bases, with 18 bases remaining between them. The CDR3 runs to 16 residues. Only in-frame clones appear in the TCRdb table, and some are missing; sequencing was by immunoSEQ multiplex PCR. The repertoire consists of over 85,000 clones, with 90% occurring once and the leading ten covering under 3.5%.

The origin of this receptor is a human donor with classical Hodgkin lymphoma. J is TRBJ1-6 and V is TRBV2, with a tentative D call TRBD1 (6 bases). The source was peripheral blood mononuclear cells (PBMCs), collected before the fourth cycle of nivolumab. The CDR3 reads CASSPITGAGNSPLHF. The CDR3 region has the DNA TGTGCCAGCAGTCCTATCACGGGGGCAGGAAATTCACCCCTCCACTTT.